Each of the 32 T cell receptor beta chains below was sequenced from the same sample in a study of T cell repertoires in cytomegalovirus infection. TCRdb fed the reads into MiXCR, producing one record per CDR3 protein. The sample carries about 140,000 distinct CDR3 sequences, approximately 5.9% recorded once. Specimen: PBMCs. The origin of the receptors is a human donor in good health (CMV status not recorded). Some clones in this sample may be carry-over from other donors' samples.

CDR3 in DNA: TGTGCCAGCAGCGAGGGGACAGGGGCCTTCTACGAGCAGTACTTC. It is translated as CASSEGTGAFYEQYF. This chain connects TRBV2 to TRBJ2-7; TRBD1 matches at 10 bases. Germline V gene sequence: CDR1 SNHLY, CDR2 FYNNEI. J was trimmed by 3 bases and V by 6 bases; bases with no gene match: 8. CDR3 length: 15 amino acids.

Ten or more counts support this clonotype. The chain combines TRBV4-1 with TRBJ1-2; D not resolved. V gave up 4 bases and J gave up 10 bases, with 16 bases separating them. The germline gives CDR1 MGHRA, CDR2 YSYEKL. The length of the CDR3 is 13 residues. The CDR3 DNA sequence: TGCGCCAGCAGCCTACACGACGCGGGTAACTACACCTTC. Protein sequence: CASSLHDAGNYTF.

This clonotype was recorded at least ten times. This chain links TRBV10-3 with TRBJ2-3; no clear D gene. With 2 bases removed from V and 0 bases from J, the gap between germline ends came to 9 bases. In germline, CDR1 is ENHRY, CDR2 SYGVKD. The CDR3 is 15 residues long. The CDR3 nucleotides read TGTGCCATCAGTGAGAGGCTGGCTAGCACAGATACGCAGTATTTT. Protein sequence: CAISERLASTDTQYF.

This clonotype was seen repeatedly, ten times or more. The chain has TRBV7-9 and TRBJ2-3; possibly TRBD1 or TRBD2 for D (5 bases each). The length of the CDR3 is 15 residues. V lost 4 bases and J 1 base, leaving 12 bases between the germline ends. Germline V CDR1 and CDR2: SEHNR, FQNEAQ (reference sequence). The CDR3 loop is CASSSGTYRTDTQYF. CDR3 DNA sequence: TGTGCCAGCAGCTCCGGGACGTATCGCACAGATACGCAGTATTTT.

The table lists this clonotype with many counts. V usage is TRBV7-8 and J usage is TRBJ2-1, with TRBD2 matching 8 bases. CDR3 length: 14 amino acids. Germline V gene data show CDR1 as SGHVS and CDR2 as FQNEAQ. V lost 1 base and J lost 9; bases outside the gene matches: 5. The CDR3 sequence: CASSLDGGVPEQFF. Here the CDR3 DNA reads TGTGCCAGCAGCTTAGACGGGGGGGTCCCTGAGCAGTTCTTC.

As for this clonotype: The junction departs from the called germline gene at one end, perhaps through a read error. The rearrangement uses TRBV27 and TRBJ2-5; 9 bases are shared with TRBD1. Germline CDR1 and CDR2: MNHEY and SMNVEV (reference sequence). CDR3 length: 15 residues. Here the CDR3 reads CTSSSGQGRTETQYF. CDR3 nucleotide sequence: TGTACCAGCAGTTCGGGACAGGGAAGGACGGAGACCCAGTACTTC.

The chain joins TRBV28 to TRBJ2-1; D is undetermined. CDR3 length: 16 residues. The germline V and J ends were trimmed by 3 bases and 2 bases, with 14 bases remaining between them. The germline gives CDR1 MDHEN, CDR2 SYDVKM. The CDR3 region has the DNA TGTGCCAGCAGTTTCCGTCGTACCCTTACCTACAATGAGCAGTTCTTC. It encodes CASSFRRTLTYNEQFF.

Worth noting for this clonotype: This sequence may be a read error, since a much larger clone differs from it by one base. The V gene is TRBV27, the J gene TRBJ2-5; D is perhaps TRBD2 (5 bases). Germline CDR1 reads MNHEY; CDR2 reads SMNVEV (reference sequence). This CDR3 contains 14 residues. Trimming cost V 2 bases and J 5 bases, with 12 bases left between them. The CDR3: CASSLNTGGETQYF. CDR3 DNA: TGTGCCAGCAGTTTAAATACCGGCGGGGAGACCCAGTACTTC.

The rearrangement links TRBV20-1 to TRBJ1-5; D not resolved. The CDR3 spans 14 residues. Per germline, CDR1 DFQATT and CDR2 SNEGSKA (reference sequence). Trimming removed 3 bases at V and 0 bases at J, with 9 bases between. The chain's CDR3 is CSARISYSNQPQHF. CDR3 nucleotides: TGCAGTGCTAGGATCAGTTATAGCAATCAGCCCCAGCATTTT.

In the case of this clonotype: This may stem from a read error, because a much larger clone lies one nucleotide away. The chain recombines TRBV18 with TRBJ1-3; D perhaps matches TRBD1 (5 bases). This CDR3 comprises 15 residues. CDR1 is KGHSH and CDR2 is LQKENI in the germline V gene. CDR3 bases: TGTGCCAGCTCAGCCGGCGGGGACTCTGGAGACACCATATATTTT. Amino acids: CASSAGGDSGDTIYF.

This clonotype was recorded many times. This chain links TRBV4-2 with TRBJ2-5; TRBD1 agrees at 9 bases. There are 18 residues in the CDR3. V dropped 3 bases and J dropped 5; count of bases not matched to a gene: 16. The germline V gene encodes CDR1 LGHNA and CDR2 YNFKEQ. CDR3 residues: CASSHGGQGGVVMETQYF. DNA for the CDR3: TGTGCCAGCAGCCACGGGGGACAGGGAGGGGTCGTTATGGAGACCCAGTACTTC.

This clonotype has at least ten counts. V is TRBV7-2 and J is TRBJ2-7; 7 nucleotides agree with TRBD1. This CDR3 comprises 15 residues. Looked up from germline, CDR1 is SGHTA and CDR2 is FQGNSA. Trimming took 4 bases from V and 3 from J; bases not matched to a gene: 9. CDR3 nucleotide sequence: TGTGCCAGCAGCTCTATTGACAGGGCTTACTACGAGCAGTACTTC. This sequence encodes CASSSIDRAYYEQYF.

The chain couples TRBV4-1 to TRBJ1-4, with 8 nucleotides matching TRBD1. The CDR3 consists of 15 residues. The junction had 9 bases not matched to a gene; V was cut back by 2 bases and J by 10 bases. CDR1 is MGHRA, CDR2 YSYEKL, per germline. The CDR3 DNA follows: TGCGCCAGCAGCCAACTGACAGGGGAGATCCGAAAACTGTTTTTT. Protein sequence: CASSQLTGEIRKLFF.

The chain is built from TRBV23-1 and TRBJ2-1, with 12 bases matching TRBD2. TRBV23-1 is an ORF for which the function is uncertain. The CDR3 spans 18 residues. V lost 0 bases, J lost 6 bases, and 9 bases stayed unmatched. The CDR3 DNA sequence: TGCGCCAGCAGTCAATCTCCCACTCTAGCGGGGGGGCCCAATGAGCAGTTCTTC. As protein: CASSQSPTLAGGPNEQFF.

The sample holds many counts of this clonotype. The J gene is TRBJ2-5, the V gene TRBV7-8; D might be TRBD2 (5 bases). This CDR3 comprises 15 residues. CDR1 is SGHVS, CDR2 FQNEAQ, per germline. V was cut by 1 base and J by 5 bases, with 14 bases left in between. The CDR3 nucleotides are TGTGCCAGCAGCTTAGACCCGGTGAGAGGGGAGACCCAGTACTTC. Translating it yields CASSLDPVRGETQYF.

This clonotype was seen at least ten times. The rearrangement uses TRBV7-8 and TRBJ1-2, with TRBD1 matching 8 bases. Per germline, CDR1 SGHVS and CDR2 FQNEAQ. CDR3 length: 14 residues. Trimming at V came to 5 bases and at J to 2 bases, leaving 4 bases not matched to a gene. CDR3 sequence (DNA): TGTGCCAGCAGCCCCCGGGACAGGAACTATGGCTACACCTTC. Its translation is CASSPRDRNYGYTF.

Points on this clonotype: A much larger clonotype is one base distant, so this may be a read error. This rearrangement joins TRBV5-1 to TRBJ2-5, with 11 nucleotides matching TRBD2. The germline V gene encodes CDR1 SGHRS and CDR2 YFSETQ. This CDR3 is 16 amino acids long. CDR3 protein: CTSSAGTSGGQETQYF. CDR3 DNA: TGCACCAGCAGCGCAGGGACTAGCGGAGGACAAGAGACCCAGTACTTC.

Comments on this clonotype: With a much larger clone just one base away, this may be a read error. The genes are TRBV2 and TRBJ1-3; D may be TRBD1 (6 bases). This CDR3 spans 15 amino acids. Trimming pared 5 bases from V and 2 bases from J, leaving 13 bases between. CDR1 is SNHLY, CDR2 FYNNEI, per germline. The CDR3, as DNA: TGTGCCAGCAGTTTCACCAGGGGTACTGGAAACACCATATATTTT. This translates into CASSFTRGTGNTIYF. The full variable domain, its missing parts supplied by reference TRBV2 and TRBJ1-3, is EPEVTQTPSHQVTQMGQEVILRCVPISNHLYFYWYRQILGQKVEFLVSFYNNEISEKSEIFDDQFSVERPDGSNFTLKIRSTKLEDSAMYFCASSFTRGTGNTIYFGEGSWLTVV.

CDR3 nucleotides: TGCAGCGTTGCACTGGAAGCGATCTATGGCTACACCTTC. This encodes CSVALEAIYGYTF. The rearrangement links TRBV29-1 to TRBJ1-2; D not resolved. With 4 bases removed from V and 4 bases from J, the gap between germline ends came to 13 bases. Germline V gene sequence: CDR1 SQVTM, CDR2 ANQGSEA. The CDR3 has 13 residues.

This clonotype was counted between two and nine times. The rearrangement joins TRBV15 to TRBJ1-5; D ambiguous. V gave up 0 bases and J gave up 6 bases, with 12 bases separating them. CDR1 and CDR2 from the germline V gene are LNHNV and YYDKDF (reference sequence). This CDR3 has 15 residues. The CDR3 bases are TGTGCCACCAGCAGAGATTACACAGAAGGTCAGCCCCAGCATTTT. It specifies CATSRDYTEGQPQHF.

This clonotype showed up many times. This sequence joins TRBV30 and TRBJ1-5; 7 bases agree with TRBD1. The germline V gene encodes CDR1 GTSNPN and CDR2 SVGIG (reference sequence). The CDR3 spans 16 residues. The trim removed 2 bases at V and 4 bases at J, leaving 11 bases unmatched. The CDR3 sequence is CAWSSETGRQNQPQHF. Here the CDR3 DNA reads TGTGCCTGGAGTTCCGAGACAGGGCGTCAAAATCAGCCCCAGCATTTT.

This clonotype was detected a few times. The V and J genes are TRBV28 and TRBJ1-5, with 8 bases aligning to TRBD1. Unmatched junction bases numbered 8, after V lost 3 bases and J lost 7 bases. CDR3 length: 15 residues. The germline CDR1 and CDR2 sequences are MDHEN and SYDVKM. CDR3 residues: CASSFGQGGAQPQHF. The DNA of the CDR3 is TGTGCCAGCAGTTTCGGACAGGGAGGAGCCCAGCCCCAGCATTTT.

This clonotype was detected ten times or more. The CDR3 spells CASSLGGASEETQYF. CDR3 DNA sequence: TGTGCCAGCAGCTTAGGGGGCGCGAGTGAAGAGACCCAGTACTTC. This chain connects TRBV7-2 to TRBJ2-5; the D gene is possibly TRBD1 (5 bases). The V gene's germline CDR1 is SGHTA and CDR2 FQGNSA. Trimming removed 1 base at V and 3 bases at J, with 12 bases between. The CDR3 runs to 15 residues.

Ten or more counts support this clonotype. The chain combines TRBV7-8 with TRBJ2-5, with 8 bases aligning to TRBD1. The CDR3 covers 17 residues. CDR1 and CDR2 (germline): SGHVS, FQNEAQ. V was clipped by 3 bases and J by 4 bases; unmatched bases: 13. The DNA for the CDR3 is TGTGCCAGCAGCTTTGGTTCGGCAGGGGGCGCGGGAGAGACCCAGTACTTC. It yields the protein CASSFGSAGGAGETQYF.

This clonotype has a count of ten or more. CDR3: CASSFSGGAGYNEQFF. The DNA of the CDR3 is TGTGCCAGCAGCTTCAGCGGGGGGGCAGGGTACAATGAGCAGTTCTTC. The genes are TRBV11-3 and TRBJ2-1; 10 nucleotides line up with TRBD2. Germline CDR1 reads SGHNT; CDR2 reads YENEEA. The CDR3 extends over 16 amino acids. The V and J ends lost 3 bases and 4 bases, in that order; junction bases with no gene match: 6.

The chain carries TRBV6-8 and TRBJ1-2; 12 bases are shared with TRBD1. CDR1 MNHGY and CDR2 SAAAGT come from the germline V gene. The CDR3 loop spans 17 amino acids. V lost 5 bases to trimming and J lost 4 bases; unmatched junction nucleotides: 11. CDR3 nucleotide sequence: TGTGCCAGCAGTCCCTCCGGGACAGGGGGCGCGGGCTATGGCTACACCTTC. It codes for CASSPSGTGGAGYGYTF.

This clonotype was found many times. The chain employs TRBV6-1 and TRBJ1-1, with no clear D. The germline V gene encodes CDR1 MNHNS and CDR2 SASEGT. V was clipped by 2 bases and J by 7 bases, with 5 bases between them. The CDR3 has 11 amino acids. The CDR3 loop reads CASSEYGEAFF. DNA for the CDR3: TGTGCCAGCAGTGAATACGGTGAAGCTTTCTTT.

This clonotype was detected many times. The rearrangement links TRBV7-2 to TRBJ2-1; D possibly matches TRBD1 or TRBD2 (5 bases each). CDR3 length: 15 residues. CDR1 is SGHTA, CDR2 FQGNSA, per germline. The V gene lost 5 bases and the J gene lost 8 bases, with 19 bases spanning the gap. CDR3 bases: TGTGCCAGCAGCCCGGGACCTTCAAGGCAGTATGAGCAGTTCTTC. Protein product: CASSPGPSRQYEQFF.

This clonotype was seen a few times. The chain combines TRBV15 with TRBJ1-2; D remains ambiguous. The CDR3 runs 14 residues. Trimming cost V 6 bases and J 5 bases, with 16 bases left between them. CDR1 is LNHNV and CDR2 is YYDKDF in the germline V gene (reference sequence). The CDR3 spells CATSPGRTWYGYTF. In DNA, the CDR3 is TGTGCCACCAGTCCCGGGAGGACTTGGTATGGCTACACCTTC. Variable domain in full (rest from reference TRBV15 and TRBJ1-2): DAMVIQNPRYQVTQFGKPVTLSCSQTLNHNVMYWYQQKSSQAPKLLFHYYDKDFNNEADTPDNFQSRRPNTSFCFLDIRSPGLGDTAMYLCATSPGRTWYGYTFGSGTRLTVV.

This clonotype was recorded at least ten times. This chain connects TRBV28 to TRBJ1-3; no clear D gene. Trimming shortened V by 2 bases and J by 7 bases, and 15 bases separated the two germline ends. Germline loops: CDR1 MDHEN, CDR2 SYDVKM. There are 15 residues in the CDR3. The CDR3 bases are TGTGCCAGCAGTTTACCCGCGGTGAGGAGGAACACCATATATTTT. As protein: CASSLPAVRRNTIYF.

This clonotype was seen ten or more times. This chain joins TRBV7-2 and TRBJ2-1; 8 bases fit TRBD2. The CDR3 extends over 17 amino acids. After removal of 1 base from V and 0 bases from J, the junction contained 5 bases not matched to a gene. The V gene's germline CDR1 is SGHTA and CDR2 FQGNSA. CDR3 coding DNA: TGTGCCAGCAGCTTAGGGCTAGCGGGTAGCTCCTACAATGAGCAGTTCTTC. Amino acid sequence: CASSLGLAGSSYNEQFF.

This clonotype was observed at least ten times. The chain combines TRBV4-2 with TRBJ1-2, with D possibly matching TRBD1 (5 bases). The CDR3 is 15 amino acids. The V gene's germline CDR1 is LGHNA and CDR2 YNFKEQ. V dropped 2 bases and J dropped 5 bases, with 15 bases sitting between them. The CDR3 protein is CASSQSTPEGYGYTF. CDR3 coding DNA: TGTGCCAGCAGCCAAAGCACCCCTGAGGGGTATGGCTACACCTTC.